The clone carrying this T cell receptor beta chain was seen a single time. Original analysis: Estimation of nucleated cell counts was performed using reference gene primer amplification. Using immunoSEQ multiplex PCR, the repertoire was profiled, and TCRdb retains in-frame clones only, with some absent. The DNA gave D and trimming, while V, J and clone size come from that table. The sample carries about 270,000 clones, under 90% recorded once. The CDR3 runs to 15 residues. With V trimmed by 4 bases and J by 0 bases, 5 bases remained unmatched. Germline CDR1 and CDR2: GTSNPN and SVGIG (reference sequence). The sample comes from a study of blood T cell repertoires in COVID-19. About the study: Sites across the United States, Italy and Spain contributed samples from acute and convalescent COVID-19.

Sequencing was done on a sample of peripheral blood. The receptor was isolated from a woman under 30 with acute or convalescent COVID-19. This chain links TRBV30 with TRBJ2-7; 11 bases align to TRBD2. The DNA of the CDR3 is TGTGCCTGGAACAGACTAGCGGGGAACTCCTACGAGCAGTACTTC. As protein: CAWNRLAGNSYEQYF.